The present TCR beta chain was sequenced within a study of cytomegalovirus exposure and HLA in healthy donors. A word on this clone: Its antigen is currently unknown.

Study-level results: As confirmed in vitro, a few CMV-associated chains were specific for CMV antigens. Among TCR beta chains, those listed as cytomegalovirus-associated numbered over 150. In a later analysis, V- and J-gene trimming of beta chains associated with a DCLRE1C missense variant, replicated independently.

The PCR employed 60 Vbeta primers together with 13 Jbeta primers. The repertoire was sequenced with immunoSEQ multiplex PCR; TCRdb's copy has only in-frame clones and lacks some. Counted here are around 170,000 clones, 77% occurring once; the ten biggest clones make up 1.4%. The CDR3 covers 14 residues. The ends were cut back, 5 bases at V and 1 base at J, with 11 bases in the middle. Germline CDR1 SGHTA, CDR2 FQGNSA. The chain has TRBV7-2 and TRBJ1-1; D is perhaps TRBD1 (5 bases). This clonotype originated in a man between 18 and 29 years old in good health and CMV-seronegative. Sequenced: PBMCs. The CDR3 sequence is CASSLGHSNTEAFF. As DNA, the CDR3 is TGTGCCAGCAGCCTAGGACATTCGAACACTGAAGCTTTCTTT.